This T cell receptor beta chain was identified during a study of shared clonotypes between healthy human individuals. Whole-study context: Per donor, three plates held CD4 naive cells, three held CD4 memory, two held CD8 naive and one held CD8 memory. Study-wide results and caveats: It was the non-shared clonotypes that had lower generation probabilities than clonotypes shared by all four donors. Naive subsets typically showed greater estimated richness than memory subsets.

The repertoire was sequenced with immunoSEQ multiplex PCR; TCRdb's copy has only in-frame clones and lacks some. This repertoire shows roughly 2 million clones, 85% to 95% found once; its top ten account for around 1.1%. A word on this clone: Its antigen is undetermined.

Between the trimmed V and J ends, which lost 1 base and 5 bases, there was a span of 17 bases. Germline values: CDR1 SGHAT, CDR2 FQNNGV. CDR3 size: 16 residues. Naive CD8 cells lacked CD45RO, underwent positive selection for CCR7 and left out terminally differentiated effector memory CD45RA+ cells. The V call is TRBV11-2, the J call TRBJ2-5; D is possibly TRBD2 (6 bases). The specimen sequenced was naive CD8+ T cells sorted from blood. The clonotype comes from a man aged 18 to 29 in good health. In DNA, the CDR3 is TGTGCCAGCAGCTTAGGGGCCGGGACTCCCGTGGAGACCCAGTACTTC. It yields the protein CASSLGAGTPVETQYF.